Listed below are T cell receptor beta chains from one sample, sequenced in a study of blood T cell repertoires in COVID-19. Assay used: immunoSEQ multiplex PCR; TCRdb lists only in-frame clones, some missing. The sample lists about 23,000 clones, about 88% seen once, with about 20% in the top ten. The sequenced sample consisted of peripheral blood. These receptors originate from an older man in a cohort sampled during active COVID-19. The CDR3 runs from the conserved cysteine through the conserved F or W. Fields, in order: clone size, D gene, J gene, V gene, CDR3 DNA, CDR3 protein. The D gene is left open where the match is weak. Clone size is not always given. Where it is, it says once, few, many or a class for expanded clones.

. TRBD2 TRBJ2-3 TRBV9 TGTGCCAGCAGCGCCCGGGGACTAGCGAAAAGCACAGATACGCAGTATTTT CASSARGLAKSTDTQYF
. TRBD1 TRBJ2-7 TRBV2 TGTGCCAGCAGGAGGAGACAGGGTGGCAACGAGCAGTACTTC CASRRRQGGNEQYF
. TRBD2 TRBJ2-3 TRBV27 TGTGCCAGCAGTTTATGGGGCAGGACTAGCGGGAGGGCCGTCGCAGATACGCAGTATTTT CASSLWGRTSGRAVADTQYF
. TRBD1 TRBJ1-5 TRBV19 TGTGCCTCACAAACAGTGACAGGGTACGGTCAGCCCCAGCATTTT CASQTVTGYGQPQHF
once TRBD1 TRBJ2-3 TRBV5-4 TGTGCCAGCAGCTTGAAGACAGGGGCTATCACAGATACGCAGTATTTT CASSLKTGAITDTQYF
. . TRBJ1-5 TRBV7-3 TGTGCCAGCAGCTTTGGGCCCAATCAGCCCCAGCATTTT CASSFGPNQPQHF
once . TRBJ1-2 TRBV19 TGTGCCAGTAGTATCGGCAGGGTCGGATCTAACTATGGCTACACCTTC CASSIGRVGSNYGYTF
. . TRBJ2-5 TRBV3-1/TRBV3-2 TGTGCCAGCAGCCAAGGGGACATTCGAGAGACCCAGTACTTC CASSQGDIRETQYF
once TRBD1 TRBJ2-6 TRBV28 TGTGCCAGCACCTCTTCCCTCGGTCGGAGGACAGGGGGCCCTGGGGCCAACGTCCTGACTTTC CASTSSLGRRTGGPGANVLTF
. TRBD1 TRBJ2-2 TRBV7-2 TGTGCCAGCAGCTTAGTAGTGGGTGATTACAGGGGGTCAGGCGGGGAGCTGTTTTTT CASSLVVGDYRGSGGELFF
. TRBD1 TRBJ1-1 TRBV29-1 TGCAGCGTCTTAGCCGGGACAGCGAACACTGAAGCTTTCTTT CSVLAGTANTEAFF
. . TRBJ1-1 TRBV5-1 TGCGCCAGCAGCTTGGAGCCGGGTAGAGGGAACACTGAAGCTTTCTTT CASSLEPGRGNTEAFF
. . TRBJ1-5 TRBV28 TGTGCCAGCGTAACAACCCTCAATCAGCCCCAGCATTTT CASVTTLNQPQHF
. . TRBJ1-5 TRBV4-1 TGCGCCAGCAGCCAAGATCCACGGGGCAATCAGCCCCAGCATTTT CASSQDPRGNQPQHF
. . TRBJ2-7 TRBV7-2 TGTGCCAGCCATAAGGGGGGAGGGCCCTACGAGCAGTACTTC CASHKGGGPYEQYF
once . TRBJ2-2 TRBV7-9 TGTGCCAGCAGCCCCGGACTGATATTGAACACCGGGGAGCTGTTTTTT CASSPGLILNTGELFF
. TRBD1 TRBJ1-2 TRBV28 TGTGCCAGCAGTTTAGGACAGGGATTATATGGCTACACCTTC CASSLGQGLYGYTF
. . TRBJ1-1 TRBV7-6 TGTGCCAGCAGCCCTCACCTGGCAGGGCCCGCGGGGGGGAACACTGAAGCTTTCTTT CASSPHLAGPAGGNTEAFF
once TRBD2 TRBJ2-1 TRBV5-1 TGCGCCAGCAGCTGGGCCTTGGGACTAGCGAGAAGCTCCTACAATGAGCAGTTCTTC CASSWALGLARSSYNEQFF
. TRBD2 TRBJ2-1 TRBV6-2/TRBV6-3 TGTGCCAGCAGTTACAGGACTAGCGGGACTTCTTACAATGAGCAGTTCTTC CASSYRTSGTSYNEQFF
. TRBD2 TRBJ2-1 TRBV2 TGTGCCAGCAAAAGAAGCGGGACCTCCTACAATGAGCAGTTCTTC CASKRSGTSYNEQFF
. . TRBJ1-1 TRBV12-3/TRBV12-4 TGTGCCAGCAGTCTAAGCCTGAACACTGAAGCTTTCTTT CASSLSLNTEAFF
. . TRBJ1-1 TRBV27 TGTGCCAGCAGTTTGAGGGGGATGAACACTGAAGCTTTCTTT CASSLRGMNTEAFF
few TRBD2 TRBJ2-1 TRBV5-1 TGCGCCAGCAGACCTTACTTCAGCGGGAGAGGCAATGAGCAGTTCTTC CASRPYFSGRGNEQFF
. TRBD2 TRBJ2-1 TRBV11-3 TGTGCCAGCAGCCCCACGTGGGCGGGAGTAGATGAGCAGTTCTTC CASSPTWAGVDEQFF
. TRBD2 TRBJ2-5 TRBV27 TGTGCCAGCAGGGGGTGGACTAGCGGAGAAGAGACCCAGTACTTC CASRGWTSGEETQYF
. . TRBJ1-5 TRBV28 TGTGCCAGCAGTTTATGGCTACGACATAGCAATCAGCCCCAGCATTTT CASSLWLRHSNQPQHF
. . TRBJ1-1 TRBV30 TGTGCCTGGAGGAGCCGACCTGACAGGCGGTTGAACACTGAAGCTTTCTTT CAWRSRPDRRLNTEAFF
. TRBD1 TRBJ2-5 TRBV7-9 TGTGCCAGCAGCTTAGGGGACAGGGGGCGCGGGGAGACCCAGTACTTC CASSLGDRGRGETQYF
few TRBD1 TRBJ1-2 TRBV19 TGTGCCAGTAGTAAGCCGGGACAGATGAACTATGGCTACACCTTC CASSKPGQMNYGYTF
. . TRBJ2-1 TRBV11-2 TGTGCCAGCAGCTTCGCAGGGGTGAGTGAGCAGTTCTTC CASSFAGVSEQFF
. . TRBJ1-4 TRBV28 TGTGCCAGCAGTTGGGAGTCCGCAACTAATGAAAAACTGTTTTTT CASSWESATNEKLFF
. . TRBJ2-1 TRBV29-1 TGCAGCGAGCGGGGGGGACAGGGCTACAATGAGCAGTTCTTC CSERGGQGYNEQFF
. TRBD2 TRBJ2-2 TRBV9 TGTGCCAGCAGCGCATCGGGGGTAGAACTAGCGGGAGGGCCGGGACCTACCGGGGAGCTGTTTTTT CASSASGVELAGGPGPTGELFF
. . TRBJ2-3 TRBV19 TGTGCCAGTAGTACCGACGGGAATACGCAGTATTTT CASSTDGNTQYF
. TRBD2 TRBJ2-4 TRBV5-8 TGTGCCAGCAGCGTCGGGGGGGCGTCGAACATTCAGTACTTC CASSVGGASNIQYF
. . TRBJ2-4 TRBV5-4 TGTGCCAGCAGCTTGGGAGGGAGAACCTTAGCCAAAAACATTCAGTACTTC CASSLGGRTLAKNIQYF
few . TRBJ1-1 TRBV2 TGTGCCAGCAGTGCGGAGGTTGAAGCTTTCTTT CASSAEVEAFF
. TRBD1 TRBJ1-1 TRBV7-3 TGTGCCAGCAGCCGACAGGGAAACACTGAAGCTTTCTTT CASSRQGNTEAFF
. TRBD1 TRBJ2-7 TRBV3-1/TRBV3-2 TGTGCCAGCAGCCCCGGGACAGGGAAATTTAGCGAGCAGTACTTC CASSPGTGKFSEQYF
. TRBD1 TRBJ2-7 TRBV5-6 TGTGCCAGCAGCTTGGAGGGACAGGGGCGCCACGAGCAGTACTTC CASSLEGQGRHEQYF
. . TRBJ2-7 TRBV3-1/TRBV3-2 TGTGCCAGCAGCCAAGGTTTGTATTCAACAGGCCACGAGCAGTACTTC CASSQGLYSTGHEQYF
. TRBD1 TRBJ2-7 TRBV19 TGTGCCAGTAGTAGGGGACAGGCGGTCTCCTACGAGCAGTACTTC CASSRGQAVSYEQYF
. TRBD2 TRBJ2-1 TRBV24-1 TGTGCCACCAGTGATCCCCGGACTAGCGGGAGACCCTCCAATGAGCAGTTCTTC CATSDPRTSGRPSNEQFF
. . TRBJ1-2 TRBV6-5 TGTGCCAGCAGTTACTCGGGGCAGTCAACCCGAGGCTACACCTTC CASSYSGQSTRGYTF
. TRBD1 TRBJ1-1 TRBV7-9 TGTGCCAGCAGCCGGACAGGACAGAACACTGAAGCTTTCTTT CASSRTGQNTEAFF
. . TRBJ1-1 TRBV6-1 TGTGCCAGCAGTGAAAGCCGGGGGAGACTTAACACTGAAGCTTTCTTT CASSESRGRLNTEAFF
. TRBD2 TRBJ2-1 TRBV2 TGTGCCAGCAGCCAAACTAGCGGGAAGGGCTACAATGAGCAGTTCTTC CASSQTSGKGYNEQFF
. TRBD1 TRBJ1-2 TRBV6-5 TGTGCCAGCAGTTATGACAGGGGGTCCCTGGTCTATGGCTACACCTTC CASSYDRGSLVYGYTF
few . TRBJ2-2 TRBV7-9 TGTGCCAGCAGCCGAGATGCGTGGACGGGAGTTCCCGGGGAGCTGTTTTTT CASSRDAWTGVPGELFF
. . TRBJ2-3 TRBV7-9 TGTGCCAGCAGCCTCGGGCTAGCAAGCACAGATACGCAGTATTTT CASSLGLASTDTQYF